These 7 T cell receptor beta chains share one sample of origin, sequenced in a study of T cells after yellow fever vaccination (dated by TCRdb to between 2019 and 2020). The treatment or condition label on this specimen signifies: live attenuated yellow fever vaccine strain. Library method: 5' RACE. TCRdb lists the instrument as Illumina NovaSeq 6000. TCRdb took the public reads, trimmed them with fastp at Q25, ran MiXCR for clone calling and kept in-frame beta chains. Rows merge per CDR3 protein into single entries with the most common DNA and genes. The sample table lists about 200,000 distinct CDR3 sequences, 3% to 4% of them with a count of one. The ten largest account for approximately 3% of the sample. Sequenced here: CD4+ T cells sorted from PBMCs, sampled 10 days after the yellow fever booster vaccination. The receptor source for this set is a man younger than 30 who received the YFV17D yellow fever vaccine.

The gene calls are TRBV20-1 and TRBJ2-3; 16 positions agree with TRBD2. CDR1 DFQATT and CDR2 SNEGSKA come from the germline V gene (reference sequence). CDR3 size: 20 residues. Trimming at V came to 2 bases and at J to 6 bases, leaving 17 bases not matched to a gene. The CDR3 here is CSARSGIPGLAGGRVDTQYF. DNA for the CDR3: TGCAGTGCTAGATCCGGGATTCCGGGACTAGCGGGGGGGAGGGTTGATACGCAGTATTTT.

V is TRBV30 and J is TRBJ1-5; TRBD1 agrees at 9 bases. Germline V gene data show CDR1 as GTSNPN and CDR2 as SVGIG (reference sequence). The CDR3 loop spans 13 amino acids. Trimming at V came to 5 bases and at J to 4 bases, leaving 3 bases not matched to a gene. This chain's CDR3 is CAWAGTGNQPQHF. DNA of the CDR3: TGTGCCTGGGCCGGGACAGGGAATCAGCCCCAGCATTTT.

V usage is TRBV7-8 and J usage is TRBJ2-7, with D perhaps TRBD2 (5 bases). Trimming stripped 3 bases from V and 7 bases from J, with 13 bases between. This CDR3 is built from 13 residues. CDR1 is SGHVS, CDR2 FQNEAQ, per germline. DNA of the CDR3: TGTGCCAGCAGCTTGTCTCAGGAGCGGGAGCAGTACTTC. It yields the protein CASSLSQEREQYF. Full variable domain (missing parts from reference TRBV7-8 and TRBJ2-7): GAGVSQSPRYKVAKRGQDVALRCDPISGHVSLFWYQQALGQGPEFLTYFQNEAQLDKSGLPSDRFFAERPEGSVSTLKIQRTQQEDSAVYLCASSLSQEREQYFGPGTRLTVT.

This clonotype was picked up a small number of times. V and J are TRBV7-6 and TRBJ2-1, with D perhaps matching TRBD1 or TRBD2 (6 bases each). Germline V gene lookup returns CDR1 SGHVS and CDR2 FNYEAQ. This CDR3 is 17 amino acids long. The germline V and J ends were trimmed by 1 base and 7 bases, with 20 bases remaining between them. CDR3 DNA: TGTGCCAGCAGCTTAGTTTATGGGGGGCGGAAGAATAATGAGCAGTTCTTC. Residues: CASSLVYGGRKNNEQFF.

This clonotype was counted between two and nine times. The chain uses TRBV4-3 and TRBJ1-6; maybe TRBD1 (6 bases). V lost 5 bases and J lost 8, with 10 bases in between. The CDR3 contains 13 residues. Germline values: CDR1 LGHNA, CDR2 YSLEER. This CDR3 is CASSIGGDSPLHF. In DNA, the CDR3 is TGCGCCAGCAGCATAGGGGGGGATTCACCCCTCCACTTT.

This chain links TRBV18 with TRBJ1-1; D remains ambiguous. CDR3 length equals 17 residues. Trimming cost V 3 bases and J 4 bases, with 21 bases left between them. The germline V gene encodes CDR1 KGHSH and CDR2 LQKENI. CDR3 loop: CASSPGPFPTSSTEAFF. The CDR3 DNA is TGTGCCAGCTCACCCGGCCCTTTCCCCACTTCAAGCACTGAAGCTTTCTTT.

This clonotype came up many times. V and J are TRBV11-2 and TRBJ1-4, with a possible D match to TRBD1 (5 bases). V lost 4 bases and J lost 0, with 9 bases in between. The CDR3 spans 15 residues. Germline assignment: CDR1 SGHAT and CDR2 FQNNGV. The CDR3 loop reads CASSSPGSTNEKLFF. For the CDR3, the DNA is TGTGCCAGCAGCTCACCAGGGTCAACTAATGAAAAACTGTTTTTT.